These 12 T cell receptor beta chains originate from one sample sequenced in a study of blood T cell repertoires in COVID-19. Sequencing used immunoSEQ multiplex PCR; TCRdb keeps in-frame clones, though not all of them. The sample records approximately 260,000 clones, 70% to 85% being singletons. The sample consisted of peripheral blood. These receptors originate from a woman between 40 and 50 years old with active or convalescent COVID-19.

Only a few counts were recorded for this clone. V usage is TRBV6-2 or TRBV6-3 and J usage is TRBJ1-1; D remains unclear. CDR3 length: 14 amino acids. V was shortened by 7 bases and J by 2 bases, with 14 bases between the two germline ends. The germline CDR1 and CDR2 sequences are MNHEY and SVGEGT. CDR3 coding DNA: TGTGCCAGCACCCCAGCCACCTTTAACACTGAAGCTTTCTTT. Protein product: CASTPATFNTEAFF.

The chain joins TRBV5-1 to TRBJ1-6, with unresolved D. This CDR3 is built from 16 residues. With 0 bases removed from V and 0 bases from J, the gap between germline ends came to 7 bases. The V gene's germline CDR1 is SGHRS and CDR2 YFSETQ. In DNA, the CDR3 is TGCGCCAGCAGCTTGGCCGGGAGCTCCTATAATTCACCCCTCCACTTT. Protein product: CASSLAGSSYNSPLHF.

This clone turned up a few times. The rearrangement joins TRBV5-1 to TRBJ2-3; 12 nucleotides match TRBD2. J lost 1 base, V lost 6 bases, and 12 bases had no gene match. Germline CDR1 reads SGHRS; CDR2 reads YFSETQ. The CDR3 runs to 18 residues. In nucleotides, the CDR3 is TGCGCCAGCACTCCCCAACTAGCGGGGGGCCTCGGCACAGATACGCAGTATTTT. Translated, it gives CASTPQLAGGLGTDTQYF.

This chain uses TRBV10-3 with TRBJ2-3; perhaps TRBD2 as D (7 bases). CDR3 length: 15 amino acids. Looked up from germline, CDR1 is ENHRY and CDR2 is SYGVKD. V was shortened by 11 bases and J by 0 bases, with 18 bases between the two germline ends. The DNA of the CDR3 is TGTGCCGCGACACGCGGGGGCCATAGCACAGATACGCAGTATTTT. Translated: CAATRGGHSTDTQYF.

This chain connects TRBV27 to TRBJ2-1, with 8 bases fitting TRBD2. The V gene end was trimmed by 5 bases and the J gene end by 5 bases; junction bases not matched to a gene: 8. Germline CDR1 is MNHEY and CDR2 is SMNVEV (reference sequence). This CDR3 spans 15 amino acids. The CDR3 coding sequence is TGTGCCAGCAGTCTCCGGGGGGGCTCTAACAATGAGCAGTTCTTC. Translation gives CASSLRGGSNNEQFF.

The chain employs TRBV6-5 and TRBJ1-4; 9 nucleotides align to TRBD1. Trimming at V came to 5 bases and at J to 5 bases, leaving 6 bases not matched to a gene. Germline loops: CDR1 MNHEY, CDR2 SVGAGI. The length of the CDR3 is 15 residues. CDR3 DNA sequence: TGTGCCAGCAGTCCCCTAGGGACAGGGAATGAAAAACTGTTTTTT. As protein: CASSPLGTGNEKLFF.

The V gene is TRBV5-1, the J gene TRBJ1-6; 7 bases line up with TRBD1. V shed 4 bases, J shed 5 bases, and the junction held 6 bases outside the gene matches. Germline CDR1 is SGHRS and CDR2 is YFSETQ. This CDR3 has 15 amino acids. The CDR3 loop is CASSVQTGNNSPLHF. The CDR3 nucleotides are TGCGCCAGCAGCGTCCAGACAGGGAATAATTCACCCCTCCACTTT.

This clone was seen only a few times. The V and J genes are TRBV5-5 and TRBJ1-2, with a tentative D call TRBD1 (5 bases). Germline V gene sequence: CDR1 SGHKS, CDR2 YYEKEE (reference sequence). Trimming took off 0 bases at V and 4 bases at J, with 13 bases between the two ends. This CDR3 spans 15 amino acids. The CDR3: CASSLVGGSGYGYTF. The CDR3 DNA reads TGTGCCAGCAGCTTGGTCGGGGGGAGTGGCTATGGCTACACCTTC.

The chain is built from TRBV21-1 and TRBJ1-4; the DNA was not compared with TRBD1, the D call given in the table. TRBV21-1 is described as a pseudogene. The length of the CDR3 is 20 residues. The CDR3 nucleotides are TGTGCCAGCAGCAAGCCTCAGGACAGGGGAGAGAAGGCAACTAATGAAAAACTGTTTTTT. It specifies CASSKPQDRGEKATNEKLFF.

The table lists this clone with a count of one. The rearrangement uses TRBV10-3 and TRBJ1-6; TRBD1 matches at 10 bases. Germline-derived CDR1 and CDR2 are ENHRY and SYGVKD. This CDR3 region has 15 residues. J was trimmed by 7 bases and V by 6 bases; bases with no gene match: 6. In DNA, the CDR3 is TGTGCCATCAGAGCCGGGACAGGGGACAATTCACCCCTCCACTTT. Protein: CAIRAGTGDNSPLHF.

The CDR3: CASLGRVFNEQYF. CDR3 bases: TGTGCCAGTCTCGGGAGGGTATTCAACGAGCAGTACTTC. The V and J genes are TRBV28 and TRBJ2-7, with 8 bases fitting TRBD2. The CDR3 spans 13 residues. The germline gives CDR1 MDHEN, CDR2 SYDVKM. Trimming took 9 bases from V and 5 from J; bases not matched to a gene: 9.

In its sample, this clone was seen a few times. The chain combines TRBV11-2 with TRBJ2-5; 7 bases are a match to TRBD1. The CDR3 contains 15 residues. V was pared by 3 bases and J by 4 bases, with 8 bases of the junction left unmatched. Germline values: CDR1 SGHAT, CDR2 FQNNGV. The CDR3 DNA is TGTGCCAGCAGCTTGAGTACCTACAGGGGAGAGACCCAGTACTTC. It codes for CASSLSTYRGETQYF. The full variable domain, completed using reference TRBV11-2 and TRBJ2-5, is EAGVAQSPRYKIIEKRQSVAFWCNPISGHATLYWYQQILGQGPKLLIQFQNNGVVDDSQLPKDRFSAERLKGVDSTLKIQPAKLEDSAVYLCASSLSTYRGETQYFGPGTRLLVL.